A selection of T cell receptor beta chains follows, all from one sample in a study of T cell responses to AZD1222 COVID-19 vaccine. Here immunoSEQ multiplex PCR was the method, and the copy in TCRdb shows in-frame clones only, minus some. The repertoire holds roughly 180,000 clones, about 90% seen once, with about 3% in the top ten. This specimen was peripheral blood, taken on day 0 of MenACWY control vaccination. These receptors were obtained from an adult in good health. CDR3s include the opening cysteine and the closing phenylalanine or tryptophan. The order of the fields is V gene, D gene, CDR3 protein. D genes are given only for firm matches.

V: TRBV27; D: TRBD2; CDR3: CASSLTASGAFQETQYF
V: TRBV6-5; D: TRBD2; CDR3: CASSYSGTSGRNEQFF
V: TRBV19; D: NA; CDR3: CASSAQGPGNQPQHF
V: TRBV10-3; D: NA; CDR3: CAISDGGVTETQYF
V: TRBV5-6; D: NA; CDR3: CASSLWGEGQPQHF
V: TRBV2; D: TRBD1; CDR3: CASSESGQGINSPLHF
V: TRBV19; D: TRBD1; CDR3: CASRPEGQGAPDEQYF
V: TRBV5-6; D: NA; CDR3: CASSPGSGELFF
V: TRBV19; D: TRBD1; CDR3: CASSGQPTGFGNQPQHF
V: TRBV5-6; D: TRBD1; CDR3: CASSPGQGRGYTF
V: TRBV12-3/TRBV12-4; D: NA; CDR3: CASSFITGELFF
V: TRBV12-2; D: NA; CDR3: CASRSVSVWCGYTF
V: TRBV18; D: TRBD1; CDR3: CASSPPGQGRNTIYF
V: TRBV7-6; D: TRBD2; CDR3: CASSLGTSGSSYEQYF
V: TRBV7-2; D: NA; CDR3: CASSLEFKGLSYTF
V: TRBV28; D: NA; CDR3: CASSSGARGEQYF
V: TRBV28; D: NA; CDR3: CASGPNYGYTF
V: TRBV5-1; D: NA; CDR3: CASSFSTSAREQFF
V: TRBV5-1; D: NA; CDR3: CASSFGLGADTQYF
V: TRBV18; D: TRBD1; CDR3: CASSPDRDRANEKLFF
V: TRBV28; D: NA; CDR3: CASSFRGMSYEQYF
V: TRBV6-6; D: NA; CDR3: CASRSSFADPYGYTF
V: TRBV2; D: TRBD1; CDR3: CASSGPGGSYSNQPQHF
V: TRBV5-6; D: NA; CDR3: CASSPSIANYGYTF
V: TRBV3-1/TRBV3-2; D: NA; CDR3: CASSPQTSLSHTQYF
V: TRBV28; D: NA; CDR3: CASSLMWVNTEAFF
V: TRBV5-1; D: NA; CDR3: CASSLDGGSDTQYF
V: TRBV7-6; D: TRBD2; CDR3: CASSPRLAGADTQYF
V: TRBV11-2; D: NA; CDR3: CASSLPLNTEAFF
V: TRBV28; D: NA; CDR3: CASSSHQGAEQYF
V: TRBV9; D: NA; CDR3: CASSVGTGDSFNEQFF
V: TRBV3-1/TRBV3-2; D: NA; CDR3: CASSRDANTEAFF
V: TRBV5-1; D: NA; CDR3: CASSFTGQGTEAFF
V: TRBV6-2/TRBV6-3; D: NA; CDR3: CASSHPNQPQHF
V: TRBV5-1; D: TRBD2; CDR3: CASSLLLAGVGDTQYF
V: TRBV5-1; D: TRBD1; CDR3: CTSSSLETGPETQYF
V: TRBV7-9; D: TRBD1; CDR3: CASSLDTRTGGYGYTF
V: TRBV10-3; D: NA; CDR3: CAATGGSYEQYF
V: TRBV29-1; D: TRBD2; CDR3: CSVVREDGTDTQYF
V: TRBV9; D: NA; CDR3: CASSGPVGTEAFF
V: TRBV6-5; D: NA; CDR3: CASRNEGGRVKKLFF
V: TRBV28; D: NA; CDR3: CASSVPLRVGNEQYF
V: TRBV5-6; D: NA; CDR3: CASSPRSGSGNTIYF
V: TRBV5-1; D: NA; CDR3: CASSLRTGRNNEQFF
V: TRBV28; D: NA; CDR3: CASTKRGGNYGYTF
V: TRBV5-6; D: NA; CDR3: CASSLGRPGIYGYTF
V: TRBV4-2; D: TRBD1; CDR3: CASSQSGTGGTEAFF
V: TRBV19; D: TRBD1; CDR3: CASSFGTAGRPQHF
V: TRBV29-1; D: NA; CDR3: CSVRSSYEQYF
V: TRBV7-9; D: NA; CDR3: CASSLVGPNYEQYF